This entry lists 3 T cell receptor beta chains sequenced from one sample in a study of post-analysis software for immune sequencing data (dated by TCRdb to the mid-2010s). The protocol used for the library was PCR. Sequenced using an Illumina HiSeq 2500. Unique molecular identifiers were incorporated into TCR beta cDNA libraries to reduce PCR and sequencing biases. TCRdb trimmed the raw reads at Q25, called clones with MiXCR and kept productive beta chains. Rows are unified per CDR3 protein, each entry keeping the most common DNA and genes. For this sample there are approximately 690,000 distinct CDR3 sequences; more than 50% appear just once. The leading ten clones occupy about 11% of the sample. No antigen has been assigned to these receptors. Broad study findings and their caveats: Significantly higher frequencies in patients than in controls were found for a few TRBV segments, including TRBV5-6, TRBV5-1 and TRBV20-1.

What was sequenced was blood. The receptors originated from a girl aged 2-10 years with multiple sclerosis.

The chain carries TRBV12-3 or TRBV12-4 and TRBJ2-1, with 9 positions matching TRBD2. There are 15 residues in the CDR3. Unmatched junction bases numbered 12, after V lost 6 bases and J lost 9 bases. The chain's CDR3 is CASSHVGGGRGEQFF. CDR3 sequence (DNA): TGTGCCAGCAGCCATGTAGGGGGCGGGAGGGGTGAGCAGTTCTTC.

This clonotype was seen a handful of times. The chain links TRBV29-1 to TRBJ1-1; D gene unclear. The V and J ends lost 6 bases and 4 bases respectively, with 12 bases between them. The CDR3 runs 12 residues. Germline V gene data show CDR1 as SQVTM and CDR2 as ANQGSEA. CDR3 sequence: CSVDGLGTEAFF. The CDR3 coding sequence is TGCAGCGTGGATGGACTCGGCACTGAAGCTTTCTTT.

V usage is TRBV7-3 and J usage is TRBJ2-1; TRBD1 matches at 9 bases. V shed 5 bases, J shed 2 bases, and the junction held 4 bases outside the gene matches. This CDR3 is 15 amino acids long. Germline V gene sequence: CDR1 SGHTA, CDR2 FQGTGA. The CDR3, as DNA: TGTGCCAGCAGCACCACAGGGGGCGCCTACAATGAGCAGTTCTTC. It specifies CASSTTGGAYNEQFF.